The 16 T cell receptor beta chains presented below share a single source sample, sequenced in a study of blood T cell repertoires in COVID-19. The assay was immunoSEQ multiplex PCR, and TCRdb's table has in-frame clones only and misses some. This sample carries approximately 250,000 clones, approximately 89% of them seen once, and the ten largest clones take roughly a tenth. The sequencing sample was made of peripheral blood. These receptors were obtained from a woman in her seventies with COVID-19, enrolled during active disease.

This CDR3 reads CASSPPGAHEQYF. For the CDR3, the DNA is TGTGCCAGCAGCCCACCAGGGGCCCACGAGCAGTACTTC. The rearrangement joins TRBV3-1 (or the pseudogene TRBV3-2) to TRBJ2-7, with D possibly TRBD1 on 6 matching bases. The CDR3 sequence is 13 residues long. Trimming shortened V by 4 bases and J by 5 bases, and 12 bases separated the two germline ends. Germline values: CDR1 LGHDT, CDR2 YNNKEL (reference sequence).

The rearrangement joins TRBV6-5 to TRBJ1-2, with 8 nucleotides matching TRBD1. The CDR3 extends over 14 amino acids. V was pared by 6 bases and J by 3 bases, with 6 bases of the junction left unmatched. CDR1 and CDR2 (germline): MNHEY, SVGAGI. For the CDR3, the DNA is TGTGCCAGCAGAAAGACAGGGGATGACTATGGCTACACCTTC. Its protein is CASRKTGDDYGYTF.

V usage is TRBV28 and J usage is TRBJ1-5; 7 nucleotides align to TRBD1. CDR3 length: 15 amino acids. Germline CDR1 and CDR2: MDHEN and SYDVKM. The J segment lost 0 bases and the V segment lost 5 bases, leaving 4 bases of the junction unmatched. CDR3 region: CASSRTGLSNQPQHF. The CDR3 nucleotides are TGTGCCAGCAGTAGGACAGGACTTAGCAATCAGCCCCAGCATTTT. The whole variable domain, remainder taken from reference TRBV28 and TRBJ1-5, is DVKVTQSSRYLVKRTGEKVFLECVQDMDHENMFWYRQDPGLGLRLIYFSYDVKMKEKGDIPEGYSVSREKKERFSLILESASTNQTSMYLCASSRTGLSNQPQHFGDGTRLSIL.

This CDR3 is CASSLLGPGDGYTF. CDR3 nucleotides: TGTGCCAGCAGTTTATTAGGGCCAGGGGATGGCTACACCTTC. The chain combines TRBV27 with TRBJ1-2; weak D call: TRBD1 (6 bases). The germline CDR1 and CDR2 sequences are MNHEY and SMNVEV (reference sequence). Trimming removed 1 base at V and 6 bases at J, with 12 bases between. This CDR3 has 14 amino acids.

The rearrangement links TRBV5-1 to TRBJ2-7, with 8 nucleotides matching TRBD1. J was trimmed by 2 bases and V by 6 bases; bases with no gene match: 4. Germline V gives CDR1 SGHRS, CDR2 YFSETQ. The CDR3 contains 13 residues. The chain's CDR3 is CASTQGAPYEQYF. CDR3 nucleotides: TGCGCCAGCACTCAGGGGGCACCCTACGAGCAGTACTTC.

V usage is TRBV18 and J usage is TRBJ1-3; no clear D gene. The CDR3 is 16 residues long. In germline, CDR1 is KGHSH, CDR2 LQKENI. The V and J ends lost 1 base and 0 bases respectively, with 10 bases between them. In DNA, the CDR3 is TGTGCCAGCTCACCACTGGGAGCGGGCTCTGGAAACACCATATATTTT. As protein: CASSPLGAGSGNTIYF. Drawing the rest from reference TRBV18 and TRBJ1-3, the complete variable domain is NAGVMQNPRHLVRRRGQEARLRCSPMKGHSHVYWYRQLPEEGLKFMVYLQKENIIDESGMPKERFSAEFPKEGPSILRIQQVVRGDSAAYFCASSPLGAGSGNTIYFGEGSWLTVV.

The chain carries TRBV5-4 and TRBJ2-3; 13 positions match TRBD2. This CDR3 comprises 16 residues. Unmatched junction bases numbered 4, after V lost 6 bases and J lost 0 bases. CDR1 is SGHNT and CDR2 is YYREEE in the germline V gene (reference sequence). CDR3 loop: CASKGTSGTSTDTQYF. For the CDR3, the DNA is TGTGCCAGCAAAGGGACTAGCGGGACTAGCACAGATACGCAGTATTTT.

This chain connects TRBV5-5 to TRBJ2-1, with D tentatively TRBD1 (6 bases). The germline V and J ends were trimmed by 3 bases and 1 base, with 11 bases remaining between them. The CDR3 is made up of 15 amino acids. Germline CDR1 is SGHKS and CDR2 is YYEKEE (reference sequence). The DNA of the CDR3 is TGTGCCAGCAGCTCAACAGGGTTGTCCTACAATGAGCAGTTCTTC. Encoded protein: CASSSTGLSYNEQFF.

CDR3 residues: CASSTPGQGGDQPQHF. CDR3 in DNA: TGTGCCAGTAGTACTCCGGGACAGGGGGGAGATCAGCCCCAGCATTTT. J is TRBJ1-5 and V is TRBV19, with 11 bases fitting TRBD1. With 4 bases clipped from V and 5 bases from J, the junction kept 7 bases outside the gene matches. The germline gives CDR1 LNHDA, CDR2 SQIVND (reference sequence). This CDR3 is 16 amino acids long.

A single count supports this clone. The rearrangement joins TRBV11-2 to TRBJ1-3; D unresolved. The germline V and J ends were trimmed by 8 bases and 0 bases, with 8 bases remaining between them. Germline V gene data show CDR1 as SGHAT and CDR2 as FQNNGV. This CDR3 comprises 13 residues. CDR3 DNA sequence: TGTGCCAGCGAGAGGGACTCTGGAAACACCATATATTTT. Its protein product is CASERDSGNTIYF.

The V gene is TRBV18, the J gene TRBJ1-6; 9 nucleotides agree with TRBD1. Trimming at V came to 4 bases and at J to 4 bases, leaving 14 bases not matched to a gene. Per the germline V gene, CDR1 is KGHSH and CDR2 is LQKENI. CDR3 size: 19 residues. The CDR3 DNA reads as TGTGCCAGCTCACTGGGAACCTCGTACGGGACAGGGTATAATTCACCCCTCCACTTT. Translated, it gives CASSLGTSYGTGYNSPLHF.

The chain links TRBV3-1 (or the pseudogene TRBV3-2) to TRBJ2-7, with a possible D match to TRBD1 (6 bases). Germline V gene lookup returns CDR1 LGHDT and CDR2 YNNKEL (reference sequence). Deletions cut 4 bases from V and 7 bases from J, with 20 bases between. This CDR3 has 15 residues. CDR3 sequence reads: CASSLQGVGLEEQYF. In nucleotides, the CDR3 is TGTGCCAGCAGCCTACAGGGAGTAGGACTTGAAGAGCAGTACTTC.

This clone has just one count. This chain connects TRBV12-3 or TRBV12-4 to TRBJ1-1; 8 nucleotides line up with TRBD1. The CDR3 contains 13 residues. V lost 5 bases to trimming and J lost 1 base; unmatched junction nucleotides: 0. This chain's CDR3 is CASSGQGNTEAFF. CDR3 bases: TGTGCCAGCAGTGGACAGGGGAACACTGAAGCTTTCTTT.

The chain combines TRBV18 with TRBJ2-2, with 7 bases lining up with TRBD2. CDR3 length: 14 residues. Trimming cost V 3 bases and J 5 bases; bases outside gene matches: 3. Germline V gene data show CDR1 as KGHSH and CDR2 as LQKENI. The CDR3 DNA is TGTGCCAGCTCACCCCGGCGGGAGACCGGGGAGCTGTTTTTT. It yields the protein CASSPRRETGELFF.

This chain connects TRBV6-5 to TRBJ1-2; D gene ambiguous. The germline CDR1 and CDR2 sequences are MNHEY and SVGAGI. The CDR3 has 14 residues. The V end was cut by 6 bases, the J end by 3 bases, with 14 bases between. The CDR3 loop is CASREHVPDYGYTF. CDR3 coding DNA: TGTGCCAGCAGGGAGCATGTGCCTGACTATGGCTACACCTTC.

The CDR3 protein is CASQASGSWETQYF. The CDR3, as DNA: TGTGCCAGTCAAGCTAGCGGGAGCTGGGAGACCCAGTACTTC. The gene calls are TRBV6-5 and TRBJ2-5; TRBD2 agrees at 10 bases. V gave up 9 bases and J gave up 5 bases; unmatched junction bases: 9. The CDR3 runs 14 residues. Germline V gene lookup returns CDR1 MNHEY and CDR2 SVGAGI.